Following are 32 T cell receptor beta chains from one sample sequenced in a study of PD-1 blockade in classical Hodgkin lymphoma. This table comes from immunoSEQ multiplex PCR, and its TCRdb copy is limited to in-frame clones, with some not included. The repertoire includes approximately 50,000 clones, 73% of them detected once, and roughly 16% sits in the top ten. After autologous stem cell transplantation all patients relapsed, and prior brentuximab vedotin exposure differed between cohorts. The starting material was peripheral blood mononuclear cells (PBMCs), obtained before the second cycle of nivolumab. Receptor source: a human donor with classical Hodgkin lymphoma.

The chain links TRBV29-1 to TRBJ1-5; perhaps TRBD1 as D (6 bases). Between the trimmed V and J ends, which lost 5 bases and 1 base, there was a span of 15 bases. Germline V CDR1 and CDR2: SQVTM, ANQGSEA. The CDR3 runs to 15 residues. CDR3 amino acids: CSVRDTQDSNQPQHF. In DNA, the CDR3 is TGCAGCGTTAGGGACACCCAAGACAGCAATCAGCCCCAGCATTTT.

This rearrangement joins TRBV9 to TRBJ1-2; 7 nucleotides match TRBD1. The CDR3 has 16 residues. Germline V gene lookup returns CDR1 SGDLS and CDR2 YYNGEE. With 4 bases clipped from V and 3 bases from J, the junction kept 12 bases outside the gene matches. CDR3 amino acids: CASSPQTGNFDYGYTF. The CDR3, as DNA: TGTGCCAGCAGCCCCCAGACAGGGAACTTTGACTATGGCTACACCTTC.

The J gene is TRBJ2-7, the V gene TRBV9, with 9 bases identical to TRBD1. The J segment lost 3 bases and the V segment lost 3 bases, leaving 7 bases of the junction unmatched. CDR1 and CDR2 from the germline V gene are SGDLS and YYNGEE. This CDR3 contains 15 residues. The CDR3 here is CASSAEDRGGYEQYF. The CDR3 nucleotides are TGTGCCAGCAGCGCCGAGGACAGGGGCGGCTACGAGCAGTACTTC.

This clone was seen more than once but under ten times. The chain joins TRBV6-1 to TRBJ1-2; D is unresolved. The CDR3 loop spans 13 amino acids. V lost 5 bases to trimming and J lost 8 bases, with 15 bases between them. Germline V lookup: CDR1 MNHNS, CDR2 SASEGT. The CDR3 region is CASSPDGIVGYTF. In nucleotides, the CDR3 is TGTGCCAGCAGTCCCGACGGGATAGTCGGCTACACCTTC.

This clone appeared once. This chain connects TRBV7-2 to TRBJ2-3; the D gene is possibly TRBD1 (5 bases). This CDR3 spans 15 amino acids. Germline V gene sequence: CDR1 SGHTA, CDR2 FQGNSA. V lost 7 bases and J lost 1, with 15 bases in between. CDR3 bases: TGTGCCAGCACCCTTGGGGCTCTGGGCACAGATACGCAGTATTTT. It specifies CASTLGALGTDTQYF.

The genes are TRBV5-6 and TRBJ1-4; no reliable D call. The V end lost 0 bases, the J end lost 5 bases, and 5 bases lay between the germline ends. Germline V gene sequence: CDR1 SGHDT, CDR2 YYEEEE. The CDR3 is made up of 13 amino acids. CDR3 region: CASSLELNEKLFF. Written as DNA, the CDR3 is TGTGCCAGCAGCTTGGAACTGAATGAAAAACTGTTTTTT.

This chain uses TRBV28 with TRBJ2-7; D unclear. The CDR3 is 19 residues long. V was clipped by 1 base and J by 9 bases, with 31 bases between them. CDR1 is MDHEN, CDR2 SYDVKM, per germline. The CDR3 DNA is TGTGCCAGCAGTTTATTGCGGCTACCTACCACATCATACAATACGAGGCAGTACTTC. Its protein product is CASSLLRLPTTSYNTRQYF. The entire variable domain, with the rest obtained from reference TRBV28 and TRBJ2-7, is as follows: DVKVTQSSRYLVKRTGEKVFLECVQDMDHENMFWYRQDPGLGLRLIYFSYDVKMKEKGDIPEGYSVSREKKERFSLILESASTNQTSMYLCASSLLRLPTTSYNTRQYFGPGTRLTVT.

V gene TRBV6-1 combines with J gene TRBJ1-2; D ambiguous. This CDR3 has 16 amino acids. Germline values: CDR1 MNHNS, CDR2 SASEGT. V lost 0 bases and J lost 5, with 16 bases in between. For the CDR3, the DNA is TGTGCCAGCAGTGAAGCGGGGTTTTTTTCAGTATATGGCTACACCTTC. Protein sequence: CASSEAGFFSVYGYTF.

This clone was detected a few times. The rearrangement joins TRBV5-1 to TRBJ1-1, with a tentative D call TRBD1 (5 bases). The CDR3 extends over 14 amino acids. The germline V and J ends were trimmed by 6 bases and 1 base, with 13 bases remaining between them. Germline V lookup: CDR1 SGHRS, CDR2 YFSETQ. CDR3 in amino acids: CASTPRGGNTEAFF. The CDR3 nucleotides are TGCGCCAGCACCCCACGGGGCGGGAACACTGAAGCTTTCTTT.

This chain uses TRBV28 with TRBJ1-3; a weak D match, TRBD1 (6 bases). Germline V gene sequence: CDR1 MDHEN, CDR2 SYDVKM. The CDR3 is made up of 14 amino acids. V gave up 8 bases and J gave up 1 base, with 12 bases separating them. The CDR3 DNA is TGTGCCAGCCAAAAAGGGGGATCTGGAAACACCATATATTTT. It yields the protein CASQKGGSGNTIYF.

This clone came up once. The chain couples TRBV5-1 to TRBJ2-2, with D uncertain. The CDR3 loop spans 15 amino acids. Trimming took off 0 bases at V and 2 bases at J, with 8 bases between the two ends. CDR1 SGHRS and CDR2 YFSETQ come from the germline V gene. Here the CDR3 DNA reads TGCGCCAGCAGCTTGGATACTCGAAACACCGGGGAGCTGTTTTTT. Protein sequence: CASSLDTRNTGELFF.

The chain carries TRBV9 and TRBJ2-3; a weak D match, TRBD2 (6 bases). Trimming took off 0 bases at V and 4 bases at J, with 15 bases between the two ends. Germline values: CDR1 SGDLS, CDR2 YYNGEE. CDR3 length: 16 residues. CDR3 sequence: CASSVGAGWVADTQYF. CDR3 DNA: TGTGCCAGCAGCGTAGGGGCGGGATGGGTCGCAGATACGCAGTATTTT.

The chain links TRBV19 to TRBJ2-3; D remains ambiguous. Trimming left V 7 bases short and J 0 bases short, with 14 bases between. The CDR3 is 15 residues long. Germline assignment: CDR1 LNHDA and CDR2 SQIVND (reference sequence). The CDR3 reads CASTARPTSTDTQYF. In DNA form, the CDR3 reads TGTGCCAGTACCGCACGACCAACTAGCACAGATACGCAGTATTTT.

The V call is TRBV6-1, the J call TRBJ2-7; D is ambiguous. Germline loops: CDR1 MNHNS, CDR2 SASEGT. V dropped 0 bases and J dropped 2 bases, with 14 bases sitting between them. This CDR3 region has 16 residues. The CDR3 DNA follows: TGTGCCAGCAGTGAAGCCCATACGGCCCTCACCTACGAGCAGTACTTC. Translation: CASSEAHTALTYEQYF.

V and J are TRBV6-5 and TRBJ2-1, with D perhaps matching TRBD1 or TRBD2 (5 bases each). The CDR3 consists of 15 residues. Trimming pared 6 bases from V and 3 bases from J, leaving 15 bases between. Per germline, CDR1 MNHEY and CDR2 SVGAGI. CDR3 sequence: CASRIRDAGYNEQFF. CDR3 nucleotides: TGTGCCAGCAGGATCAGGGATGCGGGCTACAATGAGCAGTTCTTC.

V usage is TRBV28 and J usage is TRBJ2-2; possible D gene TRBD1, 5 bases. There are 15 residues in the CDR3. Germline loops: CDR1 MDHEN, CDR2 SYDVKM. V was clipped by 5 bases and J by 0 bases, with 10 bases between them. CDR3: CASSHRQPNTGELFF. CDR3 DNA: TGTGCCAGCAGTCACCGACAGCCGAACACCGGGGAGCTGTTTTTT.

This clone was observed at least ten times. The chain carries TRBV30 and TRBJ1-3; a weak D match, TRBD1 (5 bases). This CDR3 region has 14 residues. Germline V gene data show CDR1 as GTSNPN and CDR2 as SVGIG (reference sequence). V was trimmed by 4 bases and J by 4 bases, leaving 14 bases between them. CDR3 protein: CAWTGWAGGNTIYF. Written as DNA, the CDR3 is TGTGCCTGGACCGGATGGGCAGGGGGAAACACCATATATTTT.

The CDR3 region has the DNA TGTGCCAGCAGCTTATGGCCGGGAGGGGAGCAGTACTTC. It encodes CASSLWPGGEQYF. The chain carries TRBV7-9 and TRBJ2-7; 8 bases are shared with TRBD2. Germline V CDR1 and CDR2: SEHNR, FQNEAQ (reference sequence). The V gene end was trimmed by 2 bases and the J gene end by 7 bases; junction bases not matched to a gene: 4. CDR3 length: 13 amino acids. Full variable domain (missing parts from reference TRBV7-9 and TRBJ2-7): DTGVSQNPRHKITKRGQNVTFRCDPISEHNRLYWYRQTLGQGPEFLTYFQNEAQLEKSRLLSDRFSAERPKGSFSTLEIQRTEQGDSAMYLCASSLWPGGEQYFGPGTRLTVT.

For the CDR3, the DNA is TGTGCCAGCAGTTTTAGTTTGACAGGGACTAGGCTTGCTGGGGCCAACGTCCTGACTTTC. It yields the protein CASSFSLTGTRLAGANVLTF. The gene calls are TRBV28 and TRBJ2-6; tentative D call: TRBD2 (8 bases). Trimming shortened V by 3 bases and J by 2 bases, and 23 bases separated the two germline ends. Germline V gene sequence: CDR1 MDHEN, CDR2 SYDVKM. The CDR3 extends over 20 amino acids.

There are a few counts of this clone. Within the sample, other DNA sequences also encode this same CDR3. The gene calls are TRBV29-1 and TRBJ1-1; D uncertain. Germline-derived CDR1 and CDR2 are SQVTM and ANQGSEA. Trimming took 3 bases from V and 0 from J, leaving 2 bases between them. The length of the CDR3 is 11 residues. In DNA, the CDR3 is TGCAGCGTTGAGCTGAACACTGAAGCTTTCTTT. Its protein is CSVELNTEAFF.

The V call is TRBV2, the J call TRBJ2-5, with D perhaps given as TRBD1 or TRBD2 (6 bases each). From germline, CDR1 is SNHLY and CDR2 FYNNEI. The CDR3 sequence is 12 residues long. Trimming removed 9 bases at V and 4 bases at J, with 12 bases between. The CDR3 reads CARGGLGETQYF. The DNA for the CDR3 is TGTGCCAGAGGGGGGTTGGGAGAGACCCAGTACTTC.

As DNA, the CDR3 is TGTGCCAGCAGTTACTCGGGGGGGTTGAGCAATCAGCCCCAGCATTTT. Its protein product is CASSYSGGLSNQPQHF. The V and J genes are TRBV6-6 and TRBJ1-5; TRBD1 might be the D (5 bases). The CDR3 contains 16 residues. Germline loops: CDR1 MNHNY, CDR2 SVGAGI (reference sequence). The V end was cut by 0 bases, the J end by 1 base, with 10 bases between.

The rearrangement links TRBV7-2 to TRBJ2-7; TRBD1 matches 9 bases. This CDR3 comprises 15 residues. V lost 2 bases and J lost 3; bases outside the gene matches: 5. Germline V gives CDR1 SGHTA, CDR2 FQGNSA. The CDR3 region is CASSLSGQGDYEQYF. CDR3 nucleotide sequence: TGTGCCAGCAGCTTATCGGGACAGGGCGACTACGAGCAGTACTTC.

The genes are TRBV27 and TRBJ2-1, with TRBD2 matching 7 bases. This CDR3 spans 12 amino acids. Trimming removed 6 bases from V and 4 bases from J; junction bases left unmatched: 0. Germline V gives CDR1 MNHEY, CDR2 SMNVEV (reference sequence). The CDR3 sequence is CASRGGYNEQFF. For the CDR3, the DNA is TGTGCCAGCAGGGGAGGGTACAATGAGCAGTTCTTC.

This chain links TRBV19 with TRBJ2-7; TRBD2 agrees at 10 bases. Germline values: CDR1 LNHDA, CDR2 SQIVND (reference sequence). The CDR3 contains 16 residues. V lost 5 bases to trimming and J lost 4 bases; unmatched junction nucleotides: 11. The CDR3 nucleotides are TGTGCCAGTAGTCGCCGGCTAGCGGGAGCGGAATACGAGCAGTACTTC. Protein product: CASSRRLAGAEYEQYF.

This clone was seen a single time. The CDR3 reads CASSLIGQGARAEAFF. Written as DNA, the CDR3 is TGTGCCAGCAGTTTAATAGGTCAGGGGGCGAGAGCTGAAGCTTTCTTT. This chain connects TRBV28 to TRBJ1-1, with 8 nucleotides matching TRBD1. CDR1 is MDHEN, CDR2 SYDVKM, per germline. The CDR3 is 16 amino acids. With 2 bases clipped from V and 6 bases from J, the junction kept 11 bases outside the gene matches.

This chain joins TRBV28 and TRBJ1-5; D uncertain. The germline CDR1 and CDR2 sequences are MDHEN and SYDVKM. V was trimmed by 5 bases and J by 9 bases, leaving 11 bases between them. The CDR3 length is 12 residues. CDR3 coding DNA: TGTGCCAGCAGTCCCCCCCGGGGGCCCCAGCATTTT. It yields the protein CASSPPRGPQHF.

The sample holds many counts of this clone. The rearrangement uses TRBV30 and TRBJ1-1; tentatively, D is TRBD1 (5 bases). This CDR3 spans 12 amino acids. The V end was cut by 0 bases, the J end by 8 bases, with 10 bases between. Germline values: CDR1 GTSNPN, CDR2 SVGIG (reference sequence). CDR3 nucleotides: TGTGCCTGGAGTGTCGCTGGGGGGGAAGCTTTCTTT. Translation: CAWSVAGGEAFF. The full variable domain, in which reference TRBV30 and TRBJ1-1 provide the parts outside the CDR3, is SQTIHQWPATLVQPVGSPLSLECTVEGTSNPNLYWYRQAAGRGLQLLFYSVGIGQISSEVPQNLSASRPQDRQFILSSKKLLLSDSGFYLCAWSVAGGEAFFGQGTRLTVV.

This chain connects TRBV30 to TRBJ2-7, with 8 nucleotides matching TRBD1. The germline CDR1 and CDR2 sequences are GTSNPN and SVGIG (reference sequence). The CDR3 covers 14 residues. V was pared by 2 bases and J by 3 bases, with 6 bases of the junction left unmatched. The CDR3 DNA sequence: TGTGCCTGGAGTACCGGACAGGGTTTCTACGAGCAGTACTTC. This translates into CAWSTGQGFYEQYF. Using reference TRBV30 and TRBJ2-7 for the parts outside the CDR3, the full variable domain is SQTIHQWPATLVQPVGSPLSLECTVEGTSNPNLYWYRQAAGRGLQLLFYSVGIGQISSEVPQNLSASRPQDRQFILSSKKLLLSDSGFYLCAWSTGQGFYEQYFGPGTRLTVT.

There are a few counts of this clone. The V and J genes are TRBV7-9 and TRBJ1-1, with 8 bases identical to TRBD1. Germline CDR1 reads SEHNR; CDR2 reads FQNEAQ (reference sequence). The CDR3 has 16 residues. After removal of 1 base from V and 3 bases from J, the junction contained 7 bases not matched to a gene. The CDR3 here is CASSLVPGGNYTEAFF. CDR3 bases: TGTGCCAGCAGCTTAGTGCCAGGGGGCAATTACACTGAAGCTTTCTTT.

This clone appeared many times. The rearrangement joins TRBV7-9 to TRBJ1-2, with 7 bases identical to TRBD1. This CDR3 has 13 amino acids. Per the germline V gene, CDR1 is SEHNR and CDR2 is FQNEAQ (reference sequence). Losses at the gene ends were 5 bases for V and 2 bases for J; bases not matched to a gene: 2. This CDR3 is CASSGDSNYGYTF. The CDR3 nucleotides read TGTGCCAGCAGCGGGGACAGCAACTATGGCTACACCTTC.

By share of the sample, this clone is medium-sized. V gene TRBV6-1 combines with J gene TRBJ2-7, with no clear D. The germline V gene has CDR1 MNHNS and CDR2 SASEGT. Between the trimmed V and J ends, which lost 4 bases and 2 bases, there was a span of 9 bases. The CDR3 has 13 residues. CDR3 DNA sequence: TGTGCCAGCAGTGTTCTAGGACCCTACGAGCAGTACTTC. Its protein product is CASSVLGPYEQYF.